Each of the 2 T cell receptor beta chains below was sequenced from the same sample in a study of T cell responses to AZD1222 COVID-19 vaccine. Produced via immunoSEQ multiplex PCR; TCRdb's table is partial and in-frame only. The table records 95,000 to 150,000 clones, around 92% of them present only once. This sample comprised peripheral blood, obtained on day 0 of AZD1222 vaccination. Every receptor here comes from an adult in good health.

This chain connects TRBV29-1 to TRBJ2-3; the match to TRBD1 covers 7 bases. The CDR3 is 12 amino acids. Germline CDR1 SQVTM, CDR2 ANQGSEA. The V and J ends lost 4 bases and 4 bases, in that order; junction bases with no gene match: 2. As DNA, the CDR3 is TGCAGCGTTGTCAGGGGGTCAGATACGCAGTATTTT. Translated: CSVVRGSDTQYF.

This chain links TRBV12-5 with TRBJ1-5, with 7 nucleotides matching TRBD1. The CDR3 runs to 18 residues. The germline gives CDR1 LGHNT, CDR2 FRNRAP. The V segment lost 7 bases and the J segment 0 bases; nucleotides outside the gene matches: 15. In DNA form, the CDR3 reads TGTGCTAGTGCTTTTGACCCGACAGGGAGGGATAGCAATCAGCCCCAGCATTTT. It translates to CASAFDPTGRDSNQPQHF.